A single sample gave rise to the 25 T cell receptor beta chains below, sequenced in a study of blood T cell repertoires in COVID-19. Some clones are missing from TCRdb's copy, which holds only in-frame ones; the method was immunoSEQ multiplex PCR. The sample includes some 180,000 clones, 75% to 85% of them seen just once. The sample consisted of peripheral blood. The receptor set was obtained from a man in his 60s with acute or convalescent COVID-19.

V is TRBV6-5 and J is TRBJ2-7; tentatively, D is TRBD2 (5 bases). Trimming shortened V by 0 bases and J by 5 bases, and 14 bases separated the two germline ends. This CDR3 is built from 15 residues. Germline CDR1 is MNHEY and CDR2 is SVGAGI. In DNA form, the CDR3 reads TGTGCCAGCAGTTACTCGAACGGGGTCTTCAACGAGCAGTACTTC. Protein: CASSYSNGVFNEQYF.

This chain uses TRBV6-1 with TRBJ2-1; D unresolved. The germline gives CDR1 MNHNS, CDR2 SASEGT. V dropped 0 bases and J dropped 4 bases, with 10 bases sitting between them. The CDR3 covers 15 residues. CDR3 nucleotides: TGTGCCAGCAGTGAAGCGCGAGTGCGGTACAATGAGCAGTTCTTC. Its translation: CASSEARVRYNEQFF.

This clone came up once. V is TRBV19 and J is TRBJ2-3; maybe TRBD2 (6 bases). The V end lost 1 base, the J end lost 6 bases, and 14 bases lay between the germline ends. The CDR3 sequence is 15 residues long. Germline CDR1 reads LNHDA; CDR2 reads SQIVND (reference sequence). The CDR3 spells CASSIGSGGADTQYF. The CDR3, as DNA: TGTGCCAGTAGTATAGGGTCCGGGGGAGCGGATACGCAGTATTTT.

The V gene is TRBV4-3, the J gene TRBJ1-2; weak D call: TRBD1 (5 bases). Germline CDR1 and CDR2: LGHNA and YSLEER. The germline V and J ends were trimmed by 1 base and 2 bases, with 14 bases remaining between them. CDR3 length: 16 amino acids. The CDR3: CASSQARHRQNYGYTF. CDR3 bases: TGCGCCAGCAGCCAAGCCCGACACAGGCAGAACTATGGCTACACCTTC.

The J gene is TRBJ2-4, the V gene TRBV2; unclear D gene. Trimming cost V 4 bases and J 3 bases, with 16 bases left between them. The CDR3 runs 16 residues. Per the germline V gene, CDR1 is SNHLY and CDR2 is FYNNEI. CDR3 nucleotide sequence: TGTGCCAGCAGTGTACCCTTAGAGATTGGCAAAAACATTCAGTACTTC. It translates to CASSVPLEIGKNIQYF.

This chain joins TRBV6-6 and TRBJ2-5; 8 nucleotides match TRBD1. The CDR3 contains 15 residues. The V and J ends lost 0 bases and 5 bases, in that order; junction bases with no gene match: 5. Germline V gene data show CDR1 as MNHNY and CDR2 as SVGAGI (reference sequence). In DNA form, the CDR3 reads TGTGCCAGCAGTTACTCGACAGGGGCGCGGGAGACCCAGTACTTC. This encodes CASSYSTGARETQYF.

The chain couples TRBV11-2 to TRBJ2-7; TRBD2 might be the D (5 bases). The germline gives CDR1 SGHAT, CDR2 FQNNGV. The CDR3 loop spans 12 amino acids. The V gene lost 1 base and the J gene lost 7 bases, with 8 bases spanning the gap. CDR3 loop: CASSLGLPEQYF. CDR3 sequence (DNA): TGTGCCAGCAGCTTAGGACTACCGGAGCAGTACTTC.

The chain recombines TRBV6-1 with TRBJ1-6, with 8 bases fitting TRBD1. J was trimmed by 2 bases and V by 1 base; bases with no gene match: 4. This CDR3 contains 17 residues. The germline gives CDR1 MNHNS, CDR2 SASEGT. The DNA of the CDR3 is TGTGCCAGCAGTGAAGTACTGACAGGGGCCTATAATTCACCCCTCCACTTT. Translated, it gives CASSEVLTGAYNSPLHF.

The chain uses TRBV12-3 or TRBV12-4 and TRBJ1-5; D might be TRBD1 (5 bases). The CDR3 covers 12 residues. The V gene lost 7 bases and the J gene lost 7 bases, with 11 bases spanning the gap. The CDR3 coding sequence is TGTGCCAGCACCACCAGGGAACAGCCCCAGCATTTT. Protein product: CASTTREQPQHF.

This clone was recorded once. The chain is built from TRBV10-1 and TRBJ1-5, with no clear D. Between the trimmed V and J ends, which lost 3 bases and 5 bases, there was a span of 11 bases. This CDR3 region has 14 residues. Per germline, CDR1 WNHNN and CDR2 SYGVQD (reference sequence). CDR3 residues: CASSDPWSDQPQHF. CDR3 bases: TGCGCCAGCAGTGATCCATGGTCGGATCAGCCCCAGCATTTT.

V gene TRBV7-2 combines with J gene TRBJ2-1; 12 nucleotides align to TRBD1. In germline, CDR1 is SGHTA, CDR2 FQGNSA. With V trimmed by 7 bases and J by 7 bases, 5 bases remained unmatched. This CDR3 is built from 14 residues. The CDR3 region is CASTRDRGLNEQFF. The CDR3 DNA follows: TGTGCCAGCACCCGGGACAGGGGGCTAAATGAGCAGTTCTTC.

The rearrangement links TRBV4-3 to TRBJ2-7; 8 positions agree with TRBD2. The V gene end was trimmed by 1 base and the J gene end by 5 bases; junction bases not matched to a gene: 13. This CDR3 region has 17 residues. Germline CDR1 is LGHNA and CDR2 is YSLEER. The CDR3, as DNA: TGCGCCAGCAGCCAAGGGCTCGGGACTAGTGGTTTCCACGAGCAGTACTTC. Translation gives CASSQGLGTSGFHEQYF.

V usage is TRBV10-2 and J usage is TRBJ1-2; TRBD1 matches at 9 bases. The germline V gene encodes CDR1 WSHSY and CDR2 SAAADI. V lost 9 bases to trimming and J lost 8 bases; unmatched junction nucleotides: 37. There are 22 residues in the CDR3. Here the CDR3 DNA reads TGCGCCAGACCCCAATTGGCAGACCCTCGGCGCTGGGACAGGGACATTATGGGCGGCTACACCTTC. This gives the protein CARPQLADPRRWDRDIMGGYTF.

V usage is TRBV3-1 (or the pseudogene TRBV3-2) and J usage is TRBJ1-2; 7 bases map to TRBD1. The junction had 7 bases not matched to a gene; V was cut back by 4 bases and J by 8 bases. Germline CDR1 and CDR2: LGHDT and YNNKEL (reference sequence). The CDR3 covers 13 residues. As DNA, the CDR3 is TGTGCCAGCAGCCTTACGACAGGGAGCGGCTACACCTTC. Translated: CASSLTTGSGYTF.

The chain has TRBV15 and TRBJ2-3; 7 bases fit TRBD1. The V gene end was trimmed by 6 bases and the J gene end by 3 bases; junction bases not matched to a gene: 3. Germline CDR1 LNHNV, CDR2 YYDKDF (reference sequence). This CDR3 region has 13 residues. The chain's CDR3 is CATRLQGTDTQYF. The CDR3 DNA reads TGTGCCACCAGGCTACAGGGGACAGATACGCAGTATTTT.

The rearrangement links TRBV7-9 to TRBJ2-7; 12 bases map to TRBD2. The CDR3 loop spans 16 amino acids. With 2 bases clipped from V and 3 bases from J, the junction kept 5 bases outside the gene matches. CDR1 and CDR2 from the germline V gene are SEHNR and FQNEAQ (reference sequence). The CDR3 reads CASSLSRTSGNYEQYF. The DNA of the CDR3 is TGTGCCAGCAGCTTATCCCGGACTAGCGGGAACTACGAGCAGTACTTC.

The rearrangement uses TRBV4-1 and TRBJ2-7, with D possibly matching TRBD2 (6 bases). Germline V gives CDR1 MGHRA, CDR2 YSYEKL. The CDR3 loop spans 13 amino acids. Trimming took 6 bases from V and 2 from J, leaving 11 bases between them. For the CDR3, the DNA is TGCGCCAGCAGGGGGACTGCGACCTACGAGCAGTACTTC. It codes for CASRGTATYEQYF.

The V gene is TRBV7-2, the J gene TRBJ2-7; 12 nucleotides line up with TRBD2. The CDR3 contains 16 residues. Germline-derived CDR1 and CDR2 are SGHTA and FQGNSA. The V segment lost 4 bases and the J segment 2 bases; nucleotides outside the gene matches: 6. CDR3 nucleotide sequence: TGTGCCAGCAGCTCCGGACTAGCGGGACGAACCTACGAGCAGTACTTC. Translated, it gives CASSSGLAGRTYEQYF.

The V and J genes are TRBV19 and TRBJ1-5, with a possible D match to TRBD1 (6 bases). V lost 5 bases and J 3 bases, leaving 8 bases between the germline ends. CDR3 length: 13 residues. Looked up from germline, CDR1 is LNHDA and CDR2 is SQIVND (reference sequence). DNA of the CDR3: TGTGCCAGTAGTCCAGGGGTCAATCAGCCCCAGCATTTT. Translating gives CASSPGVNQPQHF.

V and J are TRBV29-1 and TRBJ1-2, with 12 bases that match TRBD1. The trim removed 8 bases at V and 5 bases at J, leaving 6 bases unmatched. Germline V gene sequence: CDR1 SQVTM, CDR2 ANQGSEA. The CDR3 consists of 13 residues. Here the CDR3 reads CSTSGQGAYGYTF. CDR3 DNA sequence: TGCAGCACGTCGGGACAGGGGGCTTATGGCTACACCTTC.

The CDR3 loop reads CASSLRGATGYTF. The CDR3 coding sequence is TGTGCCAGCAGTTTGCGGGGGGCCACTGGCTACACCTTC. The chain combines TRBV12-3 or TRBV12-4 with TRBJ1-2, with D tentatively TRBD1 (6 bases). The CDR3 has 13 amino acids. Deletions cut 3 bases from V and 7 bases from J, with 12 bases between.

CDR3 region: CAISDPGGATYNEQFF. The CDR3 region has the DNA TGTGCCATCAGTGATCCGGGGGGTGCTACCTACAATGAGCAGTTCTTC. The rearrangement uses TRBV10-3 and TRBJ2-1; TRBD2 agrees at 7 bases. Trimming removed 3 bases from V and 2 bases from J; junction bases left unmatched: 7. Looked up from germline, CDR1 is ENHRY and CDR2 is SYGVKD. CDR3 length equals 16 residues.

This chain links TRBV30 with TRBJ1-2; maybe TRBD1 (5 bases). Germline assignment: CDR1 GTSNPN and CDR2 SVGIG (reference sequence). Trimming pared 1 base from V and 2 bases from J, leaving 8 bases between. The CDR3 sequence is 13 residues long. The CDR3 nucleotides are TGTGCCTGGAGTGGGGCAGGGAACTATGGCTACACCTTC. It specifies CAWSGAGNYGYTF.

The V gene is TRBV9, the J gene TRBJ1-3, with 7 bases that match TRBD1. The CDR3 has 16 amino acids. Germline-derived CDR1 and CDR2 are SGDLS and YYNGEE. V was pared by 3 bases and J by 2 bases, with 8 bases of the junction left unmatched. Here the CDR3 reads CASSEPTGLTGNTIYF. The CDR3 DNA sequence: TGTGCCAGCAGCGAACCGACAGGGCTTACTGGAAACACCATATATTTT.

The chain combines TRBV18 with TRBJ2-1, with TRBD2 matching 10 bases. V shed 6 bases, J shed 4 bases, and the junction held 12 bases outside the gene matches. This CDR3 comprises 17 residues. Germline V gives CDR1 KGHSH, CDR2 LQKENI. The CDR3 loop reads CASSPGGLAGEYNEQFF. CDR3 DNA sequence: TGTGCCAGCTCCCCGGGGGGGCTAGCGGGAGAGTACAATGAGCAGTTCTTC.